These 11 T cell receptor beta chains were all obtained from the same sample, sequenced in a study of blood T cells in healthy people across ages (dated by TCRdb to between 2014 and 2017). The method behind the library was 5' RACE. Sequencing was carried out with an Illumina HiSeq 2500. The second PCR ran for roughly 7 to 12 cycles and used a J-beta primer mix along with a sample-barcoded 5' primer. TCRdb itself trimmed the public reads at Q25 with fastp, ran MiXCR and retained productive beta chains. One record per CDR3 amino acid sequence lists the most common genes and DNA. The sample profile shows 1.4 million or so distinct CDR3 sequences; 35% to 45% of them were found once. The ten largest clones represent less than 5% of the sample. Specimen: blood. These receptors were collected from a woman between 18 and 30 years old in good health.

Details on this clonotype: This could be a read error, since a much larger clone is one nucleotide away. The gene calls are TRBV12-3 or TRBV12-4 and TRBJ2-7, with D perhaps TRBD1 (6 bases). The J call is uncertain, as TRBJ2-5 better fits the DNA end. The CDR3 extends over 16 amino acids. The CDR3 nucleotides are TGTGCCAGCAGTTTAGGGGCAGGGGTGGGGCAAGGGACCCAGTACTTC. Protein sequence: CASSLGAGVGQGTQYF.

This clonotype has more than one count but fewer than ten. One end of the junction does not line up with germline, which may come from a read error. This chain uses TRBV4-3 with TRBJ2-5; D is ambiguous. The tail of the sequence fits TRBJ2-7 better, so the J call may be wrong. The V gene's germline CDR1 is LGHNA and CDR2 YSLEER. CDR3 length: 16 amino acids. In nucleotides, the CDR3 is TGCGCCGGCAGCCAAGATTATGGCCGTTTAGGCTACGAGCAGTACTTC. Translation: CAGSQDYGRLGYEQYF.

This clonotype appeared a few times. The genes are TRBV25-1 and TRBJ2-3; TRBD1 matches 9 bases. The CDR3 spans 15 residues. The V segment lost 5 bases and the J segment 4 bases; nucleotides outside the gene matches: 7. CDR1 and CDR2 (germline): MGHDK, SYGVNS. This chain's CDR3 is CASSQGGQGADTQYF. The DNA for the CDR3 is TGTGCCAGCAGTCAAGGGGGACAGGGCGCAGATACGCAGTATTTT.

In DNA, the CDR3 is TGTGCCAGCAGTGAAGGGGGACAGGGTGTATACGAGCAGTACTTC. Protein: CASSEGGQGVYEQYF. This chain links TRBV2 with TRBJ2-7; TRBD1 agrees at 9 bases. The CDR3 contains 15 residues. The ends lost 1 base at V and 4 bases at J; junction bases unmatched: 5. CDR1 and CDR2 (germline): SNHLY, FYNNEI.

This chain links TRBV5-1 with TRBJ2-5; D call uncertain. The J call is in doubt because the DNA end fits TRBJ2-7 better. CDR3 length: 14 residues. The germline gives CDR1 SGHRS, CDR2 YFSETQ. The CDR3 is CASSTQKGNSEQYF. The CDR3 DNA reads TGCGCCAGCAGCACCCAAAAAGGGAACTCCGAGCAGTACTTC.

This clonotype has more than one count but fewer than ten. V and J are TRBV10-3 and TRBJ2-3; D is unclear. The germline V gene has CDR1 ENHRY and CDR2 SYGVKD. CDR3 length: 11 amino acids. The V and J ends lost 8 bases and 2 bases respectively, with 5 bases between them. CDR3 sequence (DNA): TGTGCCATCGGAAACACAGATACGCAGTATTTT. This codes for CAIGNTDTQYF.

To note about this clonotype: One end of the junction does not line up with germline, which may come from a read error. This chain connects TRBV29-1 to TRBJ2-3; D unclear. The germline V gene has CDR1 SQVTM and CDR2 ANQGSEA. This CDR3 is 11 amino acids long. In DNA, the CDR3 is TGCAGCGTTCTGTTTACAGATATGCAGTATTTT. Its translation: CSVLFTDMQYF.

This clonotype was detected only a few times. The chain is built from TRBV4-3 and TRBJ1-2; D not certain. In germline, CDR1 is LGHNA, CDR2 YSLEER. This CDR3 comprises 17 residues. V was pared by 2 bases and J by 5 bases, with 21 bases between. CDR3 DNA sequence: TGCGCCAGCAGCCAATACGGACCACAGACAAGTCCTTATGGCTACACCTTC. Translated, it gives CASSQYGPQTSPYGYTF.

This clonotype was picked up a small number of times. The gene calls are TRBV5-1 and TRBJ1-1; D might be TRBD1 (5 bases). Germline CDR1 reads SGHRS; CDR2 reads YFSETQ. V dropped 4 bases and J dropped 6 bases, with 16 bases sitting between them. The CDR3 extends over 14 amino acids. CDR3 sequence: CASSTGPGGAEAFF. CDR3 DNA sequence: TGCGCCAGCAGCACCGGACCGGGGGGGGCTGAAGCTTTCTTT.

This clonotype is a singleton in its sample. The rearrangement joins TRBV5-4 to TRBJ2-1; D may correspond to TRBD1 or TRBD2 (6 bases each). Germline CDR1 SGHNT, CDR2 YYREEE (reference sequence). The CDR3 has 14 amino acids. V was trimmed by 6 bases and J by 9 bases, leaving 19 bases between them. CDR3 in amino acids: CASTGGPLTIEQFF. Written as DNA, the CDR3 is TGTGCCAGCACCGGGGGCCCCCTGACCATTGAGCAGTTCTTC.

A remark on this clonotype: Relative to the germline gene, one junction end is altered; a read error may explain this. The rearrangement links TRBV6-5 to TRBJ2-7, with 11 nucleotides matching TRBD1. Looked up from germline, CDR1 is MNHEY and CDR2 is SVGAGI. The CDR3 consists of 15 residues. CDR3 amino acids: CVSSSGGTGGNQQYF. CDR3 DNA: TGTGTCAGCAGTTCGGGTGGGACAGGGGGTAACCAGCAGTACTTC.